Detailed here is one T cell receptor (beta chain). Its antigen remains unknown. This sample is part of a study of Tregs in tolerant kidney transplant recipients. The V gene lost 4 bases and the J gene lost 2 bases, with 16 bases spanning the gap. The CDR3 runs to 16 residues. CDR1 SGDLS and CDR2 YYNGEE come from the germline V gene. Data came from immunoSEQ multiplex PCR; TCRdb stores just in-frame clones and leaves some out. The table has 75,000 to 100,000 clones, 80% to 95% seen once. Related graft donors supplied nonmyeloablative bone marrow transplants, and mixed chimerism was transient. Study-level findings and limits: This study did not directly address biological reproducibility. Activated donor B cell expansion appeared to reveal the most relevant donor-specific TCRbeta repertoire. Some patients' samples used different primers over time, so nucleotide sequences weren't comparable. Tolerant patients' donor-specific Tregs expanded beyond overall Tregs, suggesting antigen-driven growth.

This receptor was identified in a human patient who received a combined kidney and bone marrow transplant. A subset of T cells may come from the graft donor. This chain links TRBV9 with TRBJ1-3; maybe TRBD1 (6 bases). This material consisted of CD4+ T cells from blood (PBMCs), taken 12 months after the transplant. In DNA form, the CDR3 reads TGTGCCAGCAGCCTTGGACAGTTAAGCCCTGGAAACACCATATATTTT. Translation: CASSLGQLSPGNTIYF.